A single TCR beta chain is shown here with its context. TCRbeta library construction was performed incorporating unique molecular identifiers. TCRdb recomputed calls from the PCR reads with MiXCR, one row per CDR3 protein. The table lists 600,000 to 700,000 distinct CDR3 sequences, around 16% of them singletons, with 0.9% to 1.2% in the top ten. These data are taken from a study of T-cell reconstitution after alpha-beta-depleted transplantation in children. Per the germline V gene, CDR1 is SGHVS and CDR2 is FQNEAQ. The V gene lost 5 bases and the J gene lost 7 bases, with 21 bases spanning the gap. CDR3 length equals 16 residues.

The sequence was collected from a human donor who donated a stem cell graft to a child with acute myeloid leukemia. The specimen comprised PBMCs from the stem cell graft donor, sampled from the stem cell graft. V usage is TRBV7-8 and J usage is TRBJ2-1; D may be TRBD2 (5 bases). CDR3 in DNA: TGTGCCAGCAGCGTGCCCGGGATAGGTAGAGGGAATGAGCAGTTCTTC. It codes for CASSVPGIGRGNEQFF. Complete variable domain (other parts from reference TRBV7-8 and TRBJ2-1): GAGVSQSPRYKVAKRGQDVALRCDPISGHVSLFWYQQALGQGPEFLTYFQNEAQLDKSGLPSDRFFAERPEGSVSTLKIQRTQQEDSAVYLCASSVPGIGRGNEQFFGPGTRLTVL.